One and the same sample provided the 25 T cell receptor beta chains below, sequenced in a study of CD8 T cells in ankylosing spondylitis. TCRdb re-called the 5' RACE reads with MiXCR, one entry per CDR3 protein. The sample gives about 160,000 distinct CDR3 sequences, just over 9.5% of which show up once; roughly 16% is in the top ten. Specimen: blood, either unsorted or a sorted T cell fraction (not recorded which). Receptor source: a female donor with ankylosing spondylitis or in good health (not recorded which).

The CDR3 reads CASSLSGTGFGYTF. The DNA of the CDR3 is TGTGCCAGCAGCTTATCCGGGACAGGGTTTGGCTACACCTTC. The V and J genes are TRBV5-6 and TRBJ1-2; 9 nucleotides match TRBD1. The V gene's germline CDR1 is SGHDT and CDR2 YYEEEE. Germline trimming cut 2 bases from V and 7 bases from J; bases unmatched to any gene: 6. The CDR3 spans 14 residues.

This clonotype was observed at least ten times. Here the CDR3 reads CSAREGGIFLYEQYF. CDR3 DNA: TGCAGTGCTAGAGAGGGCGGGATCTTCTTATACGAGCAGTACTTC. The gene calls are TRBV20-1 and TRBJ2-7; D possibly corresponds to TRBD2 (6 bases). CDR1 is DFQATT, CDR2 SNEGSKA, per germline (reference sequence). The CDR3 spans 15 residues. The V and J ends lost 0 bases and 4 bases respectively, with 16 bases between them.

As regards this clonotype: Given a much more abundant clone one base away, this may be a read error. The chain combines TRBV27 with TRBJ2-2; D is unresolved. Germline V lookup: CDR1 MNHEY, CDR2 SMNVEV (reference sequence). There are 14 residues in the CDR3. CDR3 sequence: CASRIWQNSGELFF. The CDR3 DNA sequence: TGTGCCAGCAGAATTTGGCAGAACTCCGGGGAGCTGTTTTTT.

The chain uses TRBV30 and TRBJ1-2; D remains ambiguous. The length of the CDR3 is 14 residues. V lost 3 bases to trimming and J lost 5 bases, with 16 bases between them. CDR1 and CDR2 (germline): GTSNPN, SVGIG (reference sequence). The chain's CDR3 is CAWRSVWGEYGYTF. DNA for the CDR3: TGTGCCTGGAGAAGCGTATGGGGAGAATATGGCTACACCTTC. The entire variable domain, with the rest obtained from reference TRBV30 and TRBJ1-2, is as follows: SQTIHQWPATLVQPVGSPLSLECTVEGTSNPNLYWYRQAAGRGLQLLFYSVGIGQISSEVPQNLSASRPQDRQFILSSKKLLLSDSGFYLCAWRSVWGEYGYTFGSGTRLTVV.

This clonotype came up a few times. This sequence joins TRBV7-9 and TRBJ2-2; unclear D gene. CDR1 and CDR2 (germline): SEHNR, FQNEAQ (reference sequence). The CDR3 loop spans 14 amino acids. Trimming left V 1 base short and J 2 bases short, with 5 bases between. The CDR3 spells CASSLEKNTGELFF. In DNA, the CDR3 is TGTGCCAGCAGCTTAGAGAAAAACACCGGGGAGCTGTTTTTT.

This clonotype was observed many times. J is TRBJ2-1 and V is TRBV15; 8 bases agree with TRBD2. This CDR3 is built from 16 residues. The germline V gene encodes CDR1 LNHNV and CDR2 YYDKDF (reference sequence). V trimming: 6 bases; J trimming: 0 bases; junction bases outside the gene matches: 7. The CDR3 DNA reads TGTGCCACCAGTAGCCGGGAGGGGAGCTCCTACAATGAGCAGTTCTTC. It encodes CATSSREGSSYNEQFF.

This clonotype has at least ten counts. This chain connects TRBV12-5 to TRBJ2-7, with D perhaps TRBD1 (6 bases). CDR3 length: 16 amino acids. Deletions cut 5 bases from V and 0 bases from J, with 17 bases between. Germline CDR1 and CDR2: LGHNT and FRNRAP. In DNA, the CDR3 is TGTGCTAGTGGTCCCCCCAGGGGCGGACCCTCCTACGAGCAGTACTTC. The encoded protein is CASGPPRGGPSYEQYF.

V gene TRBV12-3 or TRBV12-4 combines with J gene TRBJ2-4; D is uncertain. The CDR3 length is 14 residues. With 7 bases removed from V and 0 bases from J, the gap between germline ends came to 10 bases. As DNA, the CDR3 is TGTGCCAGCACCCCTAATCTAGCCAAAAACATTCAGTACTTC. Translated, it gives CASTPNLAKNIQYF.

This clonotype was seen many times. The gene calls are TRBV5-1 and TRBJ1-5; D unresolved. Germline values: CDR1 SGHRS, CDR2 YFSETQ. Trimming removed 4 bases at V and 0 bases at J, with 11 bases between. The CDR3 length is 15 residues. CDR3 DNA: TGCGCCAGCAGCCCCTTAGGCCATAGCAATCAGCCCCAGCATTTT. Amino acid sequence: CASSPLGHSNQPQHF.

The chain links TRBV7-8 to TRBJ2-7; D unresolved. The germline gives CDR1 SGHVS, CDR2 FQNEAQ. The CDR3 is made up of 16 amino acids. Trimming cost V 1 base and J 0 bases, with 13 bases left between them. The CDR3 region has the DNA TGTGCCAGCAGCTTAGGTTTTGGGCCACGCTCCTACGAGCAGTACTTC. Translated: CASSLGFGPRSYEQYF.

This clonotype has just one count. Relative to the germline gene, one junction end is altered; a read error may explain this. J is TRBJ2-7 and V is TRBV20-1; 8 nucleotides align to TRBD1. Germline assignment: CDR1 DFQATT and CDR2 SNEGSKA (reference sequence). The CDR3 length is 16 residues. CDR3 coding DNA: TGCAGTGCTGGAGAACTTCAGGGGGCTAGGACCTACGAGCAGTACTTC. It specifies CSAGELQGARTYEQYF.

The sample holds a few counts of this clonotype. The chain joins TRBV10-3 to TRBJ2-6; D is undetermined. V lost 6 bases, J lost 0 bases, and 6 bases lay in between. The length of the CDR3 is 14 residues. The germline CDR1 and CDR2 sequences are ENHRY and SYGVKD. In DNA form, the CDR3 reads TGTGCCATCAGGGACGTCTCTGGGGCCAACGTCCTGACTTTC. Amino acid sequence: CAIRDVSGANVLTF.

There are many counts of this clonotype. This sequence joins TRBV12-3 or TRBV12-4 and TRBJ2-7; D is unresolved. Trimming took 7 bases from V and 0 from J, leaving 16 bases between them. This CDR3 has 15 amino acids. The CDR3 loop reads CASTLGLRSSYEQYF. The CDR3 nucleotides are TGTGCCAGCACCCTGGGCCTTAGGAGCTCCTACGAGCAGTACTTC.

This chain connects TRBV7-6 to TRBJ2-7, with D tentatively TRBD2 (5 bases). With 5 bases removed from V and 3 bases from J, the gap between germline ends came to 20 bases. CDR1 SGHVS and CDR2 FNYEAQ come from the germline V gene. CDR3 length equals 16 residues. In DNA, the CDR3 is TGTGCCAGCAGCCGCCCGGGGTGCGGCCGTCTCTACGAGCAGTACTTC. Translation gives CASSRPGCGRLYEQYF. Combining the CDR3 with reference TRBV7-6 and TRBJ2-7 gives the whole variable domain GAGVSQSPRYKVTKRGQDVALRCDPISGHVSLYWYRQALGQGPEFLTYFNYEAQQDKSGLPNDRFSAERPEGSISTLTIQRTEQRDSAMYRCASSRPGCGRLYEQYFGPGTRLTVT.

The table lists this clonotype with a few counts. J is TRBJ1-2 and V is TRBV5-6, with TRBD1 identical over 9 bases. Germline V CDR1 and CDR2: SGHDT, YYEEEE. The CDR3 runs 13 residues. With V trimmed by 4 bases and J by 11 bases, 9 bases remained unmatched. This CDR3 reads CASSTGQGRVYTF. The CDR3, as DNA: TGTGCCAGCAGCACGGGACAGGGAAGGGTGTACACCTTC. Full variable domain (rest looked up from reference TRBV5-6 and TRBJ1-2): DAGVTQSPTHLIKTRGQQVTLRCSPKSGHDTVSWYQQALGQGPQFIFQYYEEEERQRGNFPDRFSGHQFPNYSSELNVNALLLGDSALYLCASSTGQGRVYTFGSGTRLTVV.

The V call is TRBV2, the J call TRBJ2-7, with D unresolved. Per the germline V gene, CDR1 is SNHLY and CDR2 is FYNNEI. V gave up 7 bases and J gave up 3 bases, with 10 bases separating them. This CDR3 is built from 12 residues. DNA of the CDR3: TGTGCCAGCAACTTGGGTGGCTACGAGCAGTACTTC. It specifies CASNLGGYEQYF.

The chain uses TRBV7-6 and TRBJ2-3; 7 nucleotides line up with TRBD2. The CDR3 is made up of 15 amino acids. The germline V gene has CDR1 SGHVS and CDR2 FNYEAQ. The J segment lost 6 bases and the V segment lost 4 bases, leaving 10 bases of the junction unmatched. The CDR3 DNA sequence: TGTGCCAGCAGCTCCGAACTAGCGCCGCCCGATACGCAGTATTTT. Translated: CASSSELAPPDTQYF.

This clonotype was seen more than once but under ten times. The V call is TRBV28, the J call TRBJ2-7; either TRBD1 or TRBD2 may supply D (5 bases each). The germline V and J ends were trimmed by 7 bases and 7 bases, with 20 bases remaining between them. This CDR3 contains 14 residues. Per the germline V gene, CDR1 is MDHEN and CDR2 is SYDVKM. The CDR3 nucleotides read TGTGCCAGCATTTCTGGATGGGAGAGGGGTGAGCAGTACTTC. Protein product: CASISGWERGEQYF.

The rearrangement links TRBV7-9 to TRBJ2-1; D is uncertain. Trimming left V 4 bases short and J 5 bases short, with 6 bases between. This CDR3 comprises 12 residues. Looked up from germline, CDR1 is SEHNR and CDR2 is FQNEAQ (reference sequence). This CDR3 reads CASSSANNEQFF. In nucleotides, the CDR3 is TGTGCCAGCAGCTCCGCCAACAATGAGCAGTTCTTC. Based on the CDR3 plus reference TRBV7-9 and TRBJ2-1, the full variable domain is DTGVSQNPRHKITKRGQNVTFRCDPISEHNRLYWYRQTLGQGPEFLTYFQNEAQLEKSRLLSDRFSAERPKGSFSTLEIQRTEQGDSAMYLCASSSANNEQFFGPGTRLTVL.

The rearrangement uses TRBV5-6 and TRBJ2-7; 13 bases fit TRBD2. The CDR3 is 15 residues long. The germline V gene encodes CDR1 SGHDT and CDR2 YYEEEE. V was pared by 3 bases and J by 4 bases, with 4 bases of the junction left unmatched. CDR3: CASSSGTSGIYEQYF. The CDR3 bases are TGTGCCAGCAGCTCCGGGACTAGCGGGATATACGAGCAGTACTTC.

The chain employs TRBV2 and TRBJ2-2; D remains ambiguous. The CDR3 extends over 10 amino acids. Germline CDR1 reads SNHLY; CDR2 reads FYNNEI. The germline V and J ends were trimmed by 10 bases and 6 bases, with 6 bases remaining between them. In DNA, the CDR3 is TGTGCCATCTACGCCGGGGAGCTGTTTTTT. Its translation: CAIYAGELFF.

The chain recombines TRBV9 with TRBJ2-1; 9 bases map to TRBD1. The germline V gene encodes CDR1 SGDLS and CDR2 YYNGEE. The J segment lost 8 bases and the V segment lost 4 bases, leaving 10 bases of the junction unmatched. This CDR3 has 15 residues. CDR3 nucleotides: TGTGCCAGCAGCTCCCCGGGACAGGGCATTGATGAGCAGTTCTTC. The encoded protein is CASSSPGQGIDEQFF.

The chain combines TRBV6-1 with TRBJ2-3; weak D call: TRBD2 (5 bases). This CDR3 is 15 amino acids long. Germline CDR1 is MNHNS and CDR2 is SASEGT. V shed 7 bases and J shed 5 bases, with 19 bases lying between them. The CDR3 sequence: CASTPEGPAGDTQYF. CDR3 DNA sequence: TGTGCCAGCACCCCAGAGGGTCCCGCGGGAGATACGCAGTATTTT.

V usage is TRBV18 and J usage is TRBJ2-7; D is uncertain. The CDR3 extends over 13 amino acids. The germline gives CDR1 KGHSH, CDR2 LQKENI. Trimming cost V 3 bases and J 1 base, with 7 bases left between them. CDR3 coding DNA: TGTGCCAGCTCACCCGCGGATTCCTACGAGCAGTACTTC. As protein: CASSPADSYEQYF.

The rearrangement uses TRBV5-6 and TRBJ2-7; tentatively, D is TRBD1 (6 bases). This CDR3 comprises 17 residues. Germline-derived CDR1 and CDR2 are SGHDT and YYEEEE. With 0 bases removed from V and 0 bases from J, the gap between germline ends came to 16 bases. The CDR3 DNA reads TGTGCCAGCAGCTTGGCTCGCCAGGGGCCAAGCTCCTACGAGCAGTACTTC. Translating gives CASSLARQGPSSYEQYF.